Listed below are T cell receptor beta chains from one sample, sequenced in a study of blood T cell repertoires in COVID-19. Sequencing was performed with immunoSEQ multiplex PCR; in TCRdb, only in-frame clones are kept and a portion is missing. The sample shows over 130,000 clones, roughly 81% of them seen only once. Sequenced material: peripheral blood. Receptors were obtained from a woman between 50 and 59 years old with active or convalescent COVID-19. Both conserved end residues are part of each CDR3. Fields, in order: clone size, V gene, CDR3 protein. Only part of the rows carry a size: once, few, many, or a class if the clone is expanded.

NA	TRBV7-8	CASTRGMNTEAFF
NA	TRBV7-8	CASSLAGGDQPQHF
NA	TRBV4-3	CASSPSTGINYGYTF
NA	TRBV5-1	CASSLIGTGNTGELFF
few	TRBV5-4	CASSPMFRANTEAFF
once	TRBV18	CASSDPGQGNRKEKLFF
few	TRBV11-3	CASSFRQGTEQYF
NA	TRBV28	CASRLNTEAFF
NA	TRBV4-3	CASSQVSTLYSPLHF
NA	TRBV5-1	CASSPGTGDYGYTF
NA	TRBV6-5	CASSPRGGKGYTF
few	TRBV30	CAWSGDRGRGYGYTF
NA	TRBV3-1/TRBV3-2	CASSYRVGPYEQYF
NA	TRBV24-1	CATSQGGIGDTQYF
NA	TRBV28	CASRSPRPGLEKGEQFF
once	TRBV5-6	CASSRWTGFMRAYNEQFF
NA	TRBV5-1	CASSPAGGIDEQYF
NA	TRBV7-8	CASSLDLRDFGYGYTF
NA	TRBV5-1	CASQTWGTAEQETQYF
few	TRBV7-9	CASSYQDQPQHF
NA	TRBV9	CASSVELGGTIYF
NA	TRBV6-4	CASPDKGVNYGYTF
many	TRBV19	CASNGGVDSNQPQHF
NA	TRBV29-1	CSVSSSGATDTQYF
many	TRBV7-9	CASSAKRLAGGYNEQFF
NA	TRBV29-1	CSVSTGGTEAFF
NA	TRBV7-9	CASSSVQWGGRSYGYTF
NA	TRBV7-9	CASSQVGGNTEAFF
NA	TRBV6-5	CASSYQGQDYNEQFF
NA	TRBV30	CAWRGLAIDTQYF
NA	TRBV7-6	CASSFLQGGSGSEAFF
NA	TRBV25-1	CASSEGGWGQGYNEQFF
NA	TRBV27	CASSQEGQGGRWEQYF
NA	TRBV11-3	CASSTWVDRGTNEKLFF
few	TRBV5-1	CASSFRDEQFF